Listed below are T cell receptor beta chains from one sample, sequenced in a study of T cells in Graves' hyperthyroidism and ophthalmopathy. TCRdb re-called the multiplex PCR reads with MiXCR, one entry per CDR3 protein. The table has hundreds of thousands of distinct CDR3 sequences, more than 30% seen once. Material for sequencing was blood. These receptors all come from a man younger than 35 with Graves' hyperthyroidism. Each CDR3 is given with its conserved first and last residue. The order of the fields is V gene, clone size, J gene, D gene, CDR3 DNA, CDR3 protein. D genes are given only for firm matches. The listing skips clone size in some rows; elsewhere it reads once, few, many or a size class.

TRBV25-1	few	TRBJ1-6	.	TGTGCCAGCAGCCCCTACGGCAGCTATAATTCACCCCTCCACTTT	CASSPYGSYNSPLHF
TRBV29-1	many	TRBJ2-7	TRBD2	TGCAGCGTTGAACTTGGGACTACCTACGAGCAGTACTTC	CSVELGTTYEQYF
TRBV2	.	TRBJ1-6	TRBD1	TGTGCCATACCGGGACAGGGGCCGAATTCACCCCTCCACTTT	CAIPGQGPNSPLHF
TRBV5-8	.	TRBJ1-6	TRBD1	TGTGCCAGCAGCGCCGGGACAGCTCTTTATTCACCCCTCCACTTT	CASSAGTALYSPLHF
TRBV7-9	.	TRBJ2-7	.	TGTGCCAGCAGCGACAGTACCGTCCAGCAGTACTTC	CASSDSTVQQYF
TRBV19	once	TRBJ2-2	.	TGTGCCAGTACCTGGCAGGGGGGAAACACCGGGGAGCTGTTTTTT	CASTWQGGNTGELFF
TRBV9	.	TRBJ2-7	TRBD1	TGTGCCAGCAGCGCGTTGGGACAGGGGGGGGTCTACGAGCAGTACTTC	CASSALGQGGVYEQYF
TRBV7-8	few	TRBJ1-2	.	TGTGCCAGCAGCCCGTTTGGCAGTTCAGGCTATGGCTACACCTTC	CASSPFGSSGYGYTF
TRBV6-1	.	TRBJ1-4	.	TGTGCCAGCAGTGAAGCTCCCTCTGAAAAACTGTTTTTT	CASSEAPSEKLFF
TRBV5-1	few	TRBJ2-7	TRBD1	TGCGCCAGCAGCACCGGGACAGGCCCCTACGAGCAGTACTTC	CASSTGTGPYEQYF
TRBV7-2	many	TRBJ1-1	.	TGTGCCAGCACTACGGGCGGGCGCACTGAAGCTTTCTTT	CASTTGGRTEAFF
TRBV7-8	.	TRBJ1-2	.	TGTGCCAGCAGCCAATCGCGAATACAGTTCGTGAACTATGGCTACACCTTC	CASSQSRIQFVNYGYTF
TRBV27	.	TRBJ1-5	.	TGTGCCAGCGCCGAGAGGGGAGGTCAGCCCCAGCATTTT	CASAERGGQPQHF
TRBV5-1	few	TRBJ2-7	.	TGCGCCAGCAGCCTTTACAGGGACCACGAGCAGTACTTC	CASSLYRDHEQYF
TRBV2	.	TRBJ1-1	.	TGTGCCAGCAGCCAAGAACTGGGATATGTATACACTGAAGCTTTCTTT	CASSQELGYVYTEAFF
TRBV2	.	TRBJ2-3	TRBD2	TGTGCCAGCTCACAACTAGCGGGAGGTGGAACAGATACGCAGTATTTT	CASSQLAGGGTDTQYF
TRBV5-8	.	TRBJ2-7	.	TGTGCCAGCAGCTCATGGCGGGGCTACGAGCAGTACTTC	CASSSWRGYEQYF
TRBV20-1	many	TRBJ1-1	.	TGCAGTGCTAGGGGGGGGAACACTGAAGCTTTCTTT	CSARGGNTEAFF
TRBV6-5	.	TRBJ2-7	.	TGTGCCAGCAGTAACGACAATGAGCAGTACTTC	CASSNDNEQYF
TRBV6-1	.	TRBJ2-7	.	TGTGCCAGCATCCCGACAGGCTCCTACGAGCAGTACTTC	CASIPTGSYEQYF
TRBV29-1	.	TRBJ2-3	.	TGCAGCGTTGAAGAAGGACCAGATACGCAGTATTTT	CSVEEGPDTQYF
TRBV2	.	TRBJ2-7	.	TGTGCCAGCAGGGACCGGGACCGGGGACCCTACGAGCAGTACTTC	CASRDRDRGPYEQYF
TRBV9	few	TRBJ1-5	.	TGTGCCAGCAGCGTAGATGGGGCTAAGCAGCCCCAGCATTTT	CASSVDGAKQPQHF
TRBV29-1	.	TRBJ1-1	TRBD1	TGCAGCCATAGCGGGACAGGGGACACTGAAGCTTTCTTT	CSHSGTGDTEAFF
TRBV28	.	TRBJ2-7	TRBD1	TGTGCCAGCAGTTCCCGGCAGGGGGCGTACGTCCACGAGCAGTACTTC	CASSSRQGAYVHEQYF
TRBV12-3/TRBV12-4	few	TRBJ2-5	TRBD1	TGTGCCAGCAGTAACAGGGGCGGGGAGACCCAGTACTTC	CASSNRGGETQYF
TRBV7-9	.	TRBJ2-7	TRBD2	TGTGCCAGCTCCCGAGGACTAGCGGGATCGGGGGAGCAGTACTTC	CASSRGLAGSGEQYF
TRBV20-1	many	TRBJ1-2	.	TGCAGTGCTCCGGACCGCCAGTACTATGGCTACACCTTC	CSAPDRQYYGYTF
TRBV2	.	TRBJ1-5	.	TGTGCCTGTGACTACAGGGGCAATCAGCCCCAGCATTTT	CACDYRGNQPQHF
TRBV25-1	.	TRBJ2-7	TRBD1	TGTGCCAGCTCACCAACCCGGGACAGTGCCTACGAGCAGTACTTC	CASSPTRDSAYEQYF
TRBV7-9	few	TRBJ1-5	TRBD1	TGTGCCAGCAGCCCGGCGGGACAGGGGAATCAGCCCCAGCATTTT	CASSPAGQGNQPQHF
TRBV29-1	.	TRBJ2-7	.	TGCAGCGTTGAAGGGCAGGTATCTGACGAGCAGTACTTC	CSVEGQVSDEQYF
TRBV3-1	.	TRBJ1-5	.	TGTGCCAGCAGCCAAGGATCCCAGAGGCAGCCCCAGCATTTT	CASSQGSQRQPQHF
TRBV7-2	.	TRBJ2-7	TRBD1	TGTGCCAGCAGCCTTGACAGGGGGCGGGACGAGCAGTACTTC	CASSLDRGRDEQYF